This TCR beta chain was recorded in a study of OX40 agonist ivuxolimab in advanced cancers. Assay: immunoSEQ multiplex PCR; the TCRdb copy retains only in-frame clones and omits some. The data show fewer than 95,000 clones, about 93% seen once. The CDR3 is 15 amino acids. Germline CDR1 is GTSNPN and CDR2 is SVGIG (reference sequence). The V call is TRBV30, the J call TRBJ2-5; 8 bases agree with TRBD2. The J call is doubtful: the DNA matches TRBJ2-7 better. This TCR derives from an adult with an advanced solid tumor such as melanoma, head and neck, liver or kidney cancer. The sequences come from CD4+ or CD8+ T cells sorted from blood, collected in a trial of the OX40 agonist ivuxolimab. The CDR3 DNA follows: TGTGCCTGGAGAACGGCGGGGGGCGGTCGCTACGAGCAGTACTTC. Residues: CAWRTAGGGRYEQYF.